The rows below give T cell receptor beta chains drawn from one sample of a study of blood T cell repertoires in COVID-19. The protocol was immunoSEQ multiplex PCR, while the TCRdb copy is restricted to in-frame clones and leaves out a portion. The sample consists of 270,000 or so clones, around 82% of them appearing once. Sequencing input: peripheral blood. These receptors were obtained from a woman in her forties or fifties who had recovered from COVID-19. CDR3s include the opening cysteine and the closing phenylalanine or tryptophan. The D gene is left open where the match is weak. Clone size is given for some rows only: seen once, a few or many times, or a class if the clone is expanded.

CDR3 DNA	CDR3 protein	V gene	D gene	clone size	J gene
TGTGCCAGCAGGGACAGGGGGTCGAACACTGAAGCTTTCTTT	CASRDRGSNTEAFF	TRBV7-9	TRBD1	.	TRBJ1-1
TGTGCCAGCCAACTGGGGGGGATCGGGGAGCTGTTTTTT	CASQLGGIGELFF	TRBV28	TRBD2	.	TRBJ2-2
TGTGCCAGCAGCCCACAGGGCGCCGGGGAGCTGTTTTTT	CASSPQGAGELFF	TRBV7-7	.	.	TRBJ2-2
TGCGCCAGCAGCTTGGCCAGCGGGCCAGGGAAGGACTATGGCTACACCTTC	CASSLASGPGKDYGYTF	TRBV5-1	.	.	TRBJ1-2
TGCGCCAGCAGCCCGCCAGGCTCTAGCGGGAGTATGGATGAGCAGTTCTTC	CASSPPGSSGSMDEQFF	TRBV4-1	TRBD2	.	TRBJ2-1
TGTGCCAGCAGACTAAACAGGTTGGGTTCACCCCTCCACTTT	CASRLNRLGSPLHF	TRBV28	.	once	TRBJ1-6
TGTGCCAGCCCCCGGCTCGCCAGGACAGATACGCAGTATTTT	CASPRLARTDTQYF	TRBV2	.	.	TRBJ2-3
TGTGCCAGCAGTCCATATGCCGGGACAGGGCCCTACGAGCAGTACTTC	CASSPYAGTGPYEQYF	TRBV27	TRBD1	few	TRBJ2-7
TGCGCCAGCAGCCCTATCGGGCGGGCAGGGGGTGAAAAACTGTTTTTT	CASSPIGRAGGEKLFF	TRBV4-1	TRBD1	once	TRBJ1-4
TGTGCCAGCAGTTTTGACTCTAACTATGGCTACACCTTC	CASSFDSNYGYTF	TRBV12-3/TRBV12-4	.	.	TRBJ1-2
TGTGCTAGTGGTTTGCCTGACAGAGAAGCTTTCTTT	CASGLPDREAFF	TRBV12-5	.	few	TRBJ1-1
TGCGCCAGCAGCTTGGGGGACCGGGACAGAGATGAAGCTTTCTTT	CASSLGDRDRDEAFF	TRBV5-1	TRBD1	.	TRBJ1-1
TGTGCCAGCAGCTGGGACAGGGGGCAAGGCACTGAAGCTTTCTTT	CASSWDRGQGTEAFF	TRBV7-2	TRBD1	.	TRBJ1-1
TGTGCCAGCAGTTACTCTACCCGGGCTGGAAACACCATATATTTT	CASSYSTRAGNTIYF	TRBV6-2/TRBV6-3	.	.	TRBJ1-3
TGTGCCAGCAGTATTGACAGTTCTATTTTGGCTGAAAAACTGTTTTTT	CASSIDSSILAEKLFF	TRBV28	.	.	TRBJ1-4
TGTGCCAGTAGTAGACTCGAGGGTGTCTATGGCTACACCTTC	CASSRLEGVYGYTF	TRBV19	.	.	TRBJ1-2
TGCGCCAGCGCTCCTGACCCCGCCGGACAGGGCGACTATGGCTACACCTTC	CASAPDPAGQGDYGYTF	TRBV4-1	TRBD1	few	TRBJ1-2
TGTGCCAGCAGTGTCCGGGACAGGGGTTACACCGGGGAGCTGTTTTTT	CASSVRDRGYTGELFF	TRBV6-2/TRBV6-3	TRBD1	.	TRBJ2-2